This T cell receptor beta chain comes out of a study of type 1 and type 2 diabetes patients. Across the study: Participants included type 1 and type 2 diabetes patients plus nondiabetic controls. CD4+ or CD8+ T cells were positively selected from PBMCs with microbeads.

Genomic DNA was the PCR template. Multiplex PCR with 30 forward and 13 reverse primers amplified the TCR beta CDR3. TCRdb re-analysed the multiplex PCR reads in MiXCR, keeping a single row per CDR3 protein. Here the sample spans fewer than 350,000 distinct CDR3 sequences, around 50% being singletons. This clonotype was found many times. The antigen remains unidentified. General study points: Type 2 diabetes repertoires were more diverse than type 1 diabetes repertoires. In type 2 diabetes, highly-expanded CD4+ clones took a median around 4.1% of reads.

Germline V CDR1 and CDR2: LNHNV, YYDKDF (reference sequence). Germline trimming cut 2 bases from V and 8 bases from J; bases unmatched to any gene: 11. The CDR3 consists of 15 residues. This receptor was obtained from a young man with type 2 diabetes. Input material: peripheral blood mononuclear cells (PBMCs). The chain couples TRBV15 to TRBJ1-2; 7 nucleotides match TRBD1. CDR3 in DNA: TGTGCCACCAGCAGATACAGGGGCAGGATTGGGGGCTACACCTTC. Encoded protein: CATSRYRGRIGGYTF. Together with reference TRBV15 and TRBJ1-2, the CDR3 gives the full variable domain: DAMVIQNPRYQVTQFGKPVTLSCSQTLNHNVMYWYQQKSSQAPKLLFHYYDKDFNNEADTPDNFQSRRPNTSFCFLDIRSPGLGDTAMYLCATSRYRGRIGGYTFGSGTRLTVV.